Detailed here is one T cell receptor (beta chain). Its antigen is currently unknown. The germline V gene encodes CDR1 LGHNA and CDR2 YNFKEQ. This CDR3 has 13 amino acids. With 0 bases removed from V and 9 bases from J, the gap between germline ends came to 8 bases. These data are taken from a study of shared clonotypes between healthy human individuals. Measured with immunoSEQ multiplex PCR; TCRdb has only the in-frame clones, and not every one. The repertoire holds over a million clones, with approximately 80% as singletons. Study-level findings and limits: About 5% was the fraction of naive CD4 clonotypes found shared across several donors. Relative to memory subsets, naive subsets generally showed larger estimated richness. Few donors limited the genetic and exposure-history diversity represented.

The sequence was obtained from a man younger than 35 in good health. Some clones in this sample may be carry-over from other donors' samples. This rearrangement joins TRBV4-2 to TRBJ2-2, with D perhaps matching TRBD1 (5 bases). The sequenced sample was memory CD4+ T cells from PBMCs. Subset meaning: CD45RA-negative fraction. The CDR3 coding sequence is TGTGCCAGCAGCCAAGACCCAGGGTGGGAGCTGTTTTTT. This translates into CASSQDPGWELFF.